Listed below are T cell receptor beta chains from one sample, sequenced in a study of PD-1 blockade in classical Hodgkin lymphoma. The table came from immunoSEQ multiplex PCR; TCRdb's copy has only in-frame clones and leaves some out. This sample carries 55,000 to 80,000 clones, roughly 91% of them seen once, and the ten largest clones take around 8.5%. The sample in question was peripheral blood mononuclear cells (PBMCs), obtained at baseline. These receptors originate from a human donor with classical Hodgkin lymphoma. The conserved cysteine and the conserved F or W are not part of the CDR3 here.

V	CDR3
TRBV29-1	SGRDREFLWTEAF
TRBV30	AWTAQETQY
TRBV6-5	ASSYDGVTGSGEQF
TRBV11-2	ASSLDREQY
TRBV2	ASSRDFELADTQY
TRBV4-3	ASSQDFLYNEQF
TRBV18	ASSQTGRTYEQY
TRBV21-1	ASSKLGQGASGYT
TRBV14	ASSLGGGLAANEQF
TRBV5-1	ASSLLAGGEF
TRBV5-1	ASSFEGGPNEKLF
TRBV28	ASSRNYEQY
TRBV13	ASSLLSSGRASEQF
TRBV29-1	SVEAGPGANVLT
TRBV5-3	ARSCLGEGPGNTIY
TRBV10-3	AISEWGRKNTEAF
TRBV5-6	ASSPRSTTSNYGYT
TRBV19	ASSIGQGYYEQY
TRBV27	ASSRIGLTSSYEQY
TRBV19	ASSTRASGQLLYSNQPQH
TRBV6-5	ASTQPNYGYT
TRBV5-1	ASSPRLAGEETQY
TRBV5-1	ASSLFGAEAF
TRBV11-1	ASKRRDYNEQF
TRBV6-5	ASSQTRYEQY
TRBV7-9	ASQTSSGKRNEQF
TRBV6-5	ASSSNQDTLNTEAF
TRBV6-5	ASSAPGADTQY
TRBV7-3	ASSRGQQETQY
TRBV9	ASSGGTSGRISGANVLT
TRBV29-1	SVEINGDRAETQY
TRBV11-3	ASSYPELSHEQY
TRBV4-2	ASSQQGAGDSSYEQY
TRBV2	ASKITHEQY
TRBV10-2	ASSDKDYGYT
TRBV5-1	ASSGETQY
TRBV9	ASSVQGYGYT
TRBV7-6	ASSLAMGQLYEQY
TRBV2	ATPGLAGGPAVLDEQF
TRBV27	ASSRDRKAYEQY
TRBV4-3	ASSQDEGLNTEAF
TRBV30	AWSYGTSAYNEQF
TRBV6-6	ASSYSSGGHNEQF
TRBV4-2	ASSQDHTVNTGELF
TRBV19	ASALAGAGNEQF
TRBV12-5	ASGLSTPLSSYEQY
TRBV19	ASSSGTSGRFQETQY
TRBV27	ASRSGTVKGTDTQY
TRBV10-3	AISVGQGHYGYT
TRBV19	ASSIDFQQQSSGNTIY
TRBV11-2	ASSLWEGNEQF
TRBV7-8	ASSLALDRESDTQY
TRBV27	ASSQGGLNEKLF
TRBV5-1	ASSFLWDTKEAQY
TRBV27	ASSLFRSGELF